This T cell receptor (beta chain) was captured by sequencing in a study of blood T cells in healthy people across ages. Points from the study as a whole: Compared with aged donors, long-lived donors showed fewer expanded clones, suggesting selection. Possibly, changes in expanded clonotypes were confounded because donor CMV status was unknown.

On this clonotype: Its antigen is unknown.

PCR was performed a second time for about 7 to 11 cycles using a sample-barcoded 5' primer and a J-beta primer mix. Each cDNA molecule, via a template-switch adaptor with 12 random nucleotides, was tagged. TCRdb reprocessed the 5' RACE reads via MiXCR and lists one record per CDR3 protein. The data contain about 680,000 distinct CDR3 sequences, roughly 49% of them seen just once; the ten biggest clones take up roughly 34%. The CDR3 covers 16 residues. The V gene's germline CDR1 is SGHRS and CDR2 YFSETQ. After removal of 4 bases from V and 0 bases from J, the junction contained 7 bases not matched to a gene. Every participating donor contributed approximately 10 milliliters of peripheral blood through a draw.

V and J are TRBV5-1 and TRBJ1-3; TRBD1 matches 7 bases. Sequences were obtained from blood. The origin of this receptor is a woman aged 60-75 years in good health. The CDR3 protein is CASSIRDSSSGNTIYF. The CDR3 nucleotides read TGCGCCAGCAGCATCCGGGACAGCAGCTCTGGAAACACCATATATTTT.